This T cell receptor beta chain was documented in a study of cytomegalovirus exposure and HLA in healthy donors. Looking at the study overall: In an early release, HLA-typed donors contributed 75 million to 85 million unique TCR sequences.

Overall study findings and caveats: Compared with the roughly 670-donor mean, an Asian-associated ancestry cluster reportedly had fewer N-insertions, according to a later analysis. Further analysis was carried out later, and it showed several of the most significant clusters appearing linked to common viral pathogens. In a later analysis, at a false discovery rate of 0.05, over 15,000 TCR beta sequences were associated with HLA alleles.

Comments on this clone: Antigen: not known.

The V gene's germline CDR1 is SGHRS and CDR2 YFSETQ. Unmatched junction bases numbered 8, after V lost 3 bases and J lost 4 bases. The CDR3 runs to 15 residues. The PCR ran on 60 Vbeta and 13 Jbeta primers. TCRdb's copy holds only in-frame clones and misses some; the assay was immunoSEQ multiplex PCR. The sample has more than 90,000 clones; less than 80% are singletons. This receptor was taken from a woman in her thirties in good health and CMV-seronegative. The sequencing input was PBMCs. V usage is TRBV5-1 and J usage is TRBJ1-1; 8 nucleotides line up with TRBD1. The CDR3 is CASSYETGAATEAFF. Here the CDR3 DNA reads TGCGCCAGCAGCTACGAGACAGGGGCGGCCACTGAAGCTTTCTTT.